What follows are 2 T cell receptor beta chains derived from one specimen sequenced in a study of Graves' ophthalmopathy and Graves' hyperthyroidism. Transcripts of RNA were the source for amplifying TCR beta CDR3 regions. The authors performed first-round RT-PCR with HTBI primers and then a second-round multiplex PCR. From the multiplex PCR reads, TCRdb called clonotypes with MiXCR, one entry per CDR3 protein. The profile shows approximately 1.2 million distinct CDR3 sequences, about 40% of them singletons. Sequenced input: peripheral blood or thyroid tissue (not recorded which). The receptors were sampled from an adult man with Graves' hyperthyroidism.

The table lists this clonotype with many counts. The chain links TRBV29-1 to TRBJ1-2, with TRBD1 matching over 8 bases. Germline CDR1 is SQVTM and CDR2 is ANQGSEA. The trim removed 7 bases at V and 8 bases at J, leaving 12 bases unmatched. The CDR3 covers 13 residues. This CDR3 is CSGDEGRGQGYTF. DNA for the CDR3: TGCAGCGGGGACGAGGGCAGGGGGCAAGGCTACACCTTC.

V usage is TRBV7-2 and J usage is TRBJ2-5; maybe TRBD1 (6 bases). The CDR3 is 13 amino acids. Germline V CDR1 and CDR2: SGHTA, FQGNSA. The V end lost 5 bases, the J end lost 6 bases, and 13 bases lay between the germline ends. In DNA form, the CDR3 reads TGTGCCAGCAGCGACCGACAGGATCAGACCCAGTACTTC. This sequence encodes CASSDRQDQTQYF.